This TCR beta chain was recorded in a study of cytomegalovirus exposure and HLA in healthy donors. Study information: Genotyping of 398 donors showed that 80% to 85% belonged to the Caucasian-associated ancestry cluster.

Notes on the study in general: It was in a later analysis that TCR association rates were seen to vary by HLA locus, highest for DRB1 and lowest for HLA-C. Specific recognition of CMV antigens was confirmed in vitro for a few chains (all CMV-associated).

Germline V lookup: CDR1 SQVTM, CDR2 ANQGSEA. The CDR3 length is 15 residues. Losses at the gene ends were 7 bases for V and 4 bases for J; bases not matched to a gene: 11. The PCR contained 60 Vbeta and 13 Jbeta primers. In the authors' methods: Later, an analysis found 75 million to 90 million unique TCR beta chains, and roughly 9.9 million of these were shared. Some clones are missing from TCRdb's copy, which holds only in-frame ones; the method was immunoSEQ multiplex PCR. The V and J calls and clone size come from that table; D and trimming were worked out from the DNA. This sample has about 160,000 clones, with over 80% found just once. In regard to this clone: Its antigen is not identified.

The chain has TRBV29-1 and TRBJ2-1, with 9 bases fitting TRBD1. The sample was PBMCs. This receptor was obtained from a male donor in good health and CMV-seropositive. This CDR3 is CSGGPGQGTYNEQFF. The CDR3 DNA sequence: TGCAGCGGGGGCCCGGGACAGGGAACATACAATGAGCAGTTCTTC.